Described below is a single T cell receptor (beta chain) sequence and its context. Researchers ran the PCR with 60 Vbeta and 13 Jbeta primers. Assay: immunoSEQ multiplex PCR; the TCRdb copy retains only in-frame clones and omits some. This sample has more than 150,000 clones, with 82% found just once. This sample is part of a study of cytomegalovirus exposure and HLA in healthy donors. V trimming: 0 bases; J trimming: 5 bases; junction bases outside the gene matches: 3. This CDR3 contains 16 residues. CDR1 and CDR2 from the germline V gene are MNHEY and SMNVEV (reference sequence). What was sequenced was PBMCs. The chain links TRBV27 to TRBJ2-3; 12 bases line up with TRBD2. The receptor was isolated from a woman aged 18 to 35 in good health and CMV-seronegative. In DNA, the CDR3 is TGTGCCAGCAGTTTATCTCTAGCGGGGGGGGTAGATACGCAGTATTTT. Protein sequence: CASSLSLAGGVDTQYF.